Listed here is a single TCR beta chain. What it binds is not known. Naive CD8 cells, CD45RO-negative and positively selected for CCR7, excluded terminally differentiated effector memory CD45RA+ cells. The V gene's germline CDR1 is MNHNS and CDR2 SASEGT. This CDR3 region has 15 residues. Trimming cost V 0 bases and J 5 bases, with 13 bases left between them. The source of the sample is a study of shared clonotypes between healthy human individuals. Repertoires were generated with immunoSEQ multiplex PCR, while TCRdb's copy carries only in-frame clones and drops some. The sample consists of millions of clones, roughly 95% of them appearing once. Findings of the study overall: A handful of donors showed sharing of approximately 4.7% of naive CD4 clonotypes.

This receptor was identified in a man younger than 35 in good health. Sequences were obtained from naive CD8+ T cells sorted from blood. V and J are TRBV6-1 and TRBJ2-5, with D hard to call. DNA for the CDR3: TGTGCCAGCAGTGAAGCGTTCAGGAGCTGGGAGACCCAGTACTTC. Protein sequence: CASSEAFRSWETQYF.